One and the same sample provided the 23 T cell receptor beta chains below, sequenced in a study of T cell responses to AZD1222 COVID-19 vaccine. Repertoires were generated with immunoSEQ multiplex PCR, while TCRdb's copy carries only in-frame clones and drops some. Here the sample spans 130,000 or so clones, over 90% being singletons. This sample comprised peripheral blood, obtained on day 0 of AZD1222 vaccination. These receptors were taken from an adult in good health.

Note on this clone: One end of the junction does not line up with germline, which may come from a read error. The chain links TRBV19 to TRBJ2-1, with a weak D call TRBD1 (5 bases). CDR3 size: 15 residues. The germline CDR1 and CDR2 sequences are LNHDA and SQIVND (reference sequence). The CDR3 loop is CASTWGTSQGTSLIF. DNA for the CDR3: TGTGCCAGTACTTGGGGTACGTCCCAGGGAACGAGCTTGATCTTC.

DNA for the CDR3: TGTGCCAGCAGTGACGACAGGAGGCTTCGGGAAAAACTGTTTTTT. Amino acid sequence: CASSDDRRLREKLFF. V usage is TRBV9 and J usage is TRBJ1-4, with D possibly being TRBD1 (6 bases). The CDR3 has 15 residues. The germline V gene has CDR1 SGDLS and CDR2 YYNGEE. Trimming removed 5 bases from V and 8 bases from J, with 19 bases in between.

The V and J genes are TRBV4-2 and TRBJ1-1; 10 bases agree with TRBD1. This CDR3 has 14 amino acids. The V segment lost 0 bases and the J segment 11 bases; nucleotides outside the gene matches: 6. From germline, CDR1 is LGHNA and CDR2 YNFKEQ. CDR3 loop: CASSQEGTGDGAFF. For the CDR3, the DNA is TGTGCCAGCAGCCAAGAAGGGACAGGGGATGGGGCTTTCTTT.

This CDR3 is CASSQGPGDSNQPQHF. In DNA, the CDR3 is TGCGCCAGCAGCCAAGGTCCCGGGGATAGCAATCAGCCCCAGCATTTT. This chain joins TRBV4-1 and TRBJ1-5, with D uncertain. The CDR3 runs to 16 residues. Between the trimmed V and J ends, which lost 1 base and 0 bases, there was a span of 10 bases. Germline V gives CDR1 MGHRA, CDR2 YSYEKL.

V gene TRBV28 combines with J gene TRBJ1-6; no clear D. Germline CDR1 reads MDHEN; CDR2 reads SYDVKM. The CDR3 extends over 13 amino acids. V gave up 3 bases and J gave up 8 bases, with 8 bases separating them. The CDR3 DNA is TGTGCCAGCAGTTTGGAGATATATTCACCCCTCCACTTT. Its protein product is CASSLEIYSPLHF.

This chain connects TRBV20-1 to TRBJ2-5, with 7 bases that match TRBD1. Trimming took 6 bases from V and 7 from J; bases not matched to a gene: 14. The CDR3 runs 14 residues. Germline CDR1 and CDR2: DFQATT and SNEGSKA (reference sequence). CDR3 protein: CSASDRVGSGTQYF. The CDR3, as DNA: TGCAGTGCAAGTGACAGGGTCGGGTCAGGGACCCAGTACTTC.

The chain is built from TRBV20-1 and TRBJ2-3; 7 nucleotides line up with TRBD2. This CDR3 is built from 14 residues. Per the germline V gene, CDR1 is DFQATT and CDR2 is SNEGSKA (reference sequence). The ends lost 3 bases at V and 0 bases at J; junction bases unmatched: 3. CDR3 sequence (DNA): TGCAGTGCTAGTATTAGCGGGAGCACAGATACGCAGTATTTT. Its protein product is CSASISGSTDTQYF.

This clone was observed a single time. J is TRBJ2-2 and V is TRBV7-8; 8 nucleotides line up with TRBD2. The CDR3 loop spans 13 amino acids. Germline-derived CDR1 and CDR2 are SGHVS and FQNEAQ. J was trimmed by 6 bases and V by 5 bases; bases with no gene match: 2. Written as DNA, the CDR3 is TGTGCCAGCAGCCGGCGGGGGGCCGGGGAGCTGTTTTTT. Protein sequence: CASSRRGAGELFF.

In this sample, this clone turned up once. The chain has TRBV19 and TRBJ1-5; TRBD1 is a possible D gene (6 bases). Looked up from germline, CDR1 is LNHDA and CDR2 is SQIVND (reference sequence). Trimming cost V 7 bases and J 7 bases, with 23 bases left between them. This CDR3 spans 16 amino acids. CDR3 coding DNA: TGTGCCAGTAACGCCCACTCCAGGGGAGTAGGCCAGCCCCAGCATTTT. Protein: CASNAHSRGVGQPQHF.

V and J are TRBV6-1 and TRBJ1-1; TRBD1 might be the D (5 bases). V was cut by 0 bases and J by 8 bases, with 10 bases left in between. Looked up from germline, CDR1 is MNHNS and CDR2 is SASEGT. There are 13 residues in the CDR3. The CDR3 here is CASSEAGTLEAFF. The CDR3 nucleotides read TGTGCCAGCAGTGAAGCTGGGACCCTAGAAGCTTTCTTT.

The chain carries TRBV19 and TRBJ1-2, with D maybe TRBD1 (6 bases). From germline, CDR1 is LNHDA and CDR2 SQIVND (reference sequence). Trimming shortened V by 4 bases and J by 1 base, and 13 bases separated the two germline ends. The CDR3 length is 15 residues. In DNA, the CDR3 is TGTGCCAGTAGTAGCCCCTGGACAGATAACTATGGCTACACCTTC. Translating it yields CASSSPWTDNYGYTF.

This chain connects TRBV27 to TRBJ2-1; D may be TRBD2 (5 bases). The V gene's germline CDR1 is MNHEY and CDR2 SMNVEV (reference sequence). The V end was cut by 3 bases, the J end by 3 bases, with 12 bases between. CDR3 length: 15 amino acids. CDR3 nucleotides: TGTGCCAGCAGTTTGCGAGGGATCTACTACAATGAGCAGTTCTTC. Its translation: CASSLRGIYYNEQFF.

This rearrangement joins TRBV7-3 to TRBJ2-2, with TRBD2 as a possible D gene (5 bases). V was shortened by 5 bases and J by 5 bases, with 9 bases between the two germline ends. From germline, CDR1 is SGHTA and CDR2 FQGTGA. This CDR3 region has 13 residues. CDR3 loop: CASSVGVTGELFF. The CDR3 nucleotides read TGTGCCAGCAGCGTGGGAGTTACCGGGGAGCTGTTTTTT. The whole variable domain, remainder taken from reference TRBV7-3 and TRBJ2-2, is GAGVSQTPSNKVTEKGKYVELRCDPISGHTALYWYRQSLGQGPEFLIYFQGTGAADDSGLPNDRFFAVRPEGSVSTLKIQRTERGDSAVYLCASSVGVTGELFFGEGSRLTVL.

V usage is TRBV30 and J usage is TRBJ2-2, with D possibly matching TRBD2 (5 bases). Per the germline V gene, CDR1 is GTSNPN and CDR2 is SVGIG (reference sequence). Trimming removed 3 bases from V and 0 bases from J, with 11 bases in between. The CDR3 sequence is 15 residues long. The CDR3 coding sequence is TGTGCCTGGAGAGAGGGCGCCTCGAACACCGGGGAGCTGTTTTTT. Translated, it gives CAWREGASNTGELFF.

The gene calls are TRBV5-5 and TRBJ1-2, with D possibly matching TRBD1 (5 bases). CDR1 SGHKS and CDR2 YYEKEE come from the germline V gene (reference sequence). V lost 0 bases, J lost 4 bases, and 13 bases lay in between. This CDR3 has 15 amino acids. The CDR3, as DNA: TGTGCCAGCAGCTTGGGATCCCGGCAGGGCTATGGCTACACCTTC. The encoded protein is CASSLGSRQGYGYTF.

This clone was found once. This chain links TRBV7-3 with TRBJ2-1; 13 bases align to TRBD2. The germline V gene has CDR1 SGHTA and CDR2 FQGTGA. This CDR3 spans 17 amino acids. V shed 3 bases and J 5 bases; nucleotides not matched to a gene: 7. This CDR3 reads CASSFLPGLAGDNEQFF. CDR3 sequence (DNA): TGTGCCAGCAGCTTCTTACCCGGACTAGCGGGGGACAATGAGCAGTTCTTC. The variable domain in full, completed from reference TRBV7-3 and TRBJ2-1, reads GAGVSQTPSNKVTEKGKYVELRCDPISGHTALYWYRQSLGQGPEFLIYFQGTGAADDSGLPNDRFFAVRPEGSVSTLKIQRTERGDSAVYLCASSFLPGLAGDNEQFFGPGTRLTVL.

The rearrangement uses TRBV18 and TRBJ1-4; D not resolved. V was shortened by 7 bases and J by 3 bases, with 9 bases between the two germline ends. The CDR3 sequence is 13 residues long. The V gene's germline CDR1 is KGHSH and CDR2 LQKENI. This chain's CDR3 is CASFAFANEKLFF. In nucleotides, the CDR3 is TGTGCCAGCTTCGCCTTTGCTAATGAAAAACTGTTTTTT.

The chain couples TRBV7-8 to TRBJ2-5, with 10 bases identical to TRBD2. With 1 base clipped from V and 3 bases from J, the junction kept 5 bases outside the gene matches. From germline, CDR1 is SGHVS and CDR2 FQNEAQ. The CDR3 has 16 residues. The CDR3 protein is CASSLVLAGDKETQYF. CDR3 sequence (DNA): TGTGCCAGCAGCTTAGTGCTAGCGGGAGATAAAGAGACCCAGTACTTC.

The CDR3 coding sequence is TGTGCCAGCAGCCCCCTGACTAGCGGGGGGGCAGAAGAGACCCAGTACTTC. Its translation is CASSPLTSGGAEETQYF. This chain uses TRBV7-8 with TRBJ2-5; 14 nucleotides match TRBD2. The CDR3 extends over 17 amino acids. V was pared by 5 bases and J by 3 bases, with 8 bases of the junction left unmatched. CDR1 SGHVS and CDR2 FQNEAQ come from the germline V gene.

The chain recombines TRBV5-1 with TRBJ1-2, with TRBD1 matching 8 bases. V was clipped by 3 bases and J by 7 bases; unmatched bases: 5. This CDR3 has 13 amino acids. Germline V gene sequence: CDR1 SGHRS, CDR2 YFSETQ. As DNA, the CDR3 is TGCGCCAGCAGCTCTCCAGGGGGCTCTGGCTACACCTTC. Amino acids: CASSSPGGSGYTF.

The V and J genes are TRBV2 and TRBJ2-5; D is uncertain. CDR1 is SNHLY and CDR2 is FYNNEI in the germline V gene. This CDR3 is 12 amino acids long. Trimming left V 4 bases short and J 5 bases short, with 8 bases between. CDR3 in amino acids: CASSVFRETQYF. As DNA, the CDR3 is TGTGCCAGCAGTGTATTTCGGGAGACCCAGTACTTC.

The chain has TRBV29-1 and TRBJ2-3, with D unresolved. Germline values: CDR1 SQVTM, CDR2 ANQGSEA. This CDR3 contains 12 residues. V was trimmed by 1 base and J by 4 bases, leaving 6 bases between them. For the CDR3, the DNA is TGCAGCGTTGAAGTACCCCCAGATACGCAGTATTTT. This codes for CSVEVPPDTQYF.

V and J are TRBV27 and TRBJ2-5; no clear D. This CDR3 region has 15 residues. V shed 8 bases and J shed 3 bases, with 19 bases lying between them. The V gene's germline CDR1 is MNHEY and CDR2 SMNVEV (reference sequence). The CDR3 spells CASRPLLVSKETQYF. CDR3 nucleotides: TGTGCCAGCCGCCCCCTTCTGGTTTCTAAAGAGACCCAGTACTTC.